This T cell receptor (beta chain) was sequenced for a study of blood T cells in healthy people across ages. Regarding the study as a whole: Because donor CMV status was unknown, expanded clonotype changes were possibly confounded. More naive CD4+ cells and higher diversity marked long-lived donors relative to aged donors.

A few counts support this clonotype. Antigen unknown. For the second PCR, which ran for 7 to 11 cycles, a sample-barcoded 5' primer and a J-beta primer mix were used. One entry per CDR3 protein, called by TCRdb with MiXCR from the 5' RACE reads. The sample has some 760,000 distinct CDR3 sequences; 20% to 25% are singletons. The J segment lost 2 bases and the V segment lost 5 bases, leaving 5 bases of the junction unmatched. The germline V gene encodes CDR1 SGHDN and CDR2 FVKESK. This CDR3 is built from 15 residues. The same specimen was also included in a second study, on T cells of mothers and their children. This second study notes: Every microgram of extracted RNA entered cDNA synthesis, 1.5 ug per 15 ul. Detection of persistent microchimeric T cell clones did not occur.

The origin of this receptor is a boy aged 5-17 years in good health. Sequencing was done on a sample of blood. The chain couples TRBV14 to TRBJ2-7; 11 positions match TRBD2. This chain's CDR3 is CASSYRLAGPYEQYF. CDR3 sequence (DNA): TGTGCCAGCAGCTACAGACTAGCGGGGCCCTACGAGCAGTACTTC.